This T cell receptor beta chain originates from a study of blood T cell repertoires in COVID-19. Across the study: Spain, Italy and the United States supplied samples that represented acute and convalescent COVID-19. The analysed material was cDNA or gDNA that came from T cells, B-cell-depleted T cells, or PBMCs.

Original analysis: Estimation of nucleated cell counts relied on the amplification of reference gene primers. Here immunoSEQ multiplex PCR was the method, and the copy in TCRdb shows in-frame clones only, minus some. D and trimming were read from the DNA, whereas the V and J calls and clone size are those reported in that table. The data contain more than 200,000 clones, 80% to 90% of them singletons. CDR1 and CDR2 (germline): SGHTA, FQGNSA. Trimming pared 3 bases from V and 3 bases from J, leaving 20 bases between. This CDR3 has 17 residues. The sequence was obtained from a woman aged 35 to 49 who had recovered from COVID-19. The chain recombines TRBV7-2 with TRBJ2-5; a possible D gene is TRBD1 (5 bases). Sequenced material: peripheral blood. CDR3 coding DNA: TGTGCCAGCAGCTTTTGGGGCCTAGGACCCCCCAAAGAGACCCAGTACTTC. It codes for CASSFWGLGPPKETQYF.